The present T cell receptor (beta chain) was sequenced within a study of blood T cell repertoires in COVID-19. Whole-study context: Sites across the United States, Italy and Spain contributed samples from acute and convalescent COVID-19.

Participants were placed into cohorts based on the clinical history they reported. Under the authors' procedure: Researchers report that nucleated cell counts were estimated from reference gene primer amplification. Data came from immunoSEQ multiplex PCR; TCRdb stores just in-frame clones and leaves some out. V, J and clone size are those of that table, while D and trimming were read from the DNA. This table has about 270,000 clones, 80% to 95% appearing once. This CDR3 has 16 residues. J was trimmed by 4 bases and V by 5 bases; bases with no gene match: 9. Germline-derived CDR1 and CDR2 are SEHNR and FQNEAQ (reference sequence).

The specimen was PBMCs or T cells enriched from blood (not recorded which). V is TRBV7-9 and J is TRBJ2-1; 9 positions agree with TRBD2. The TCR comes from a man aged 35 to 55 who had been exposed to COVID-19. The chain's CDR3 is CASSTRGGREYNEQFF. In DNA form, the CDR3 reads TGTGCCAGCAGCACTCGGGGCGGGAGGGAATACAATGAGCAGTTCTTC.